This T cell receptor (beta chain) stems from a study of Tregs in tolerant kidney transplant recipients. Clones were sequenced by immunoSEQ multiplex PCR, and TCRdb holds only the in-frame ones, with some missing. Its table records 31,000 or so clones. This CDR3 spans 19 amino acids. Trimming took 3 bases from V and 1 from J; bases not matched to a gene: 11. Germline V gene sequence: CDR1 SGHRS, CDR2 YFSETQ. Note on this clone: The read comes to an end 3 residues before the CDR3 does, leaving the germline J gene to fill in the end.

This sequence joins TRBV5-1 and TRBJ2-2; 11 bases fit TRBD2. Sequencing used CD8+ T cells from blood, obtained before the transplant. This TCR was sampled from a human donor who received a combined kidney and bone marrow transplant. The sequenced part of the CDR3 DNA is TGCGCCAGCAGCTATCCGACTAGCGGGACACCCATGAACACCGGGGAG. Translation: CASSYPTSGTPMNTGE. The complete CDR3 sequence is CASSYPTSGTPMNTGELFF.